This T cell receptor delta chain came from a study of gamma-delta chains in newborns, infants, children. Background on the study: Microbial exposure reportedly drives polyclonal innate γδ T cell expansion after birth.

As concerns this clone: The sample carries other DNA sequences with the same CDR3.

TCRdb reanalysed the reads via CATT. The sample lists 10,000 to 13,000 delta-chain clones, approximately 10% occurring once. The clonotype originates from a child who was a newborn, infant or young child, either healthy, febrile or measles-vaccinated (not recorded which). Specimen: blood.

The CDR3 protein is CALGEKWSVASLTAQLFF. CDR3 coding DNA: TGTGCTCTTGGGGAAAAGTGGAGCGTGGCCTCTTTGACAGCACAACTCTTCTTT. The V and J genes are TRDV1 and TRDJ2; D call uncertain. Trimming took off 2 bases at V and 0 bases at J, with 16 bases between the two ends. The CDR3 runs 18 residues. Germline V CDR1 and CDR2: TSWWSYY, QGS.